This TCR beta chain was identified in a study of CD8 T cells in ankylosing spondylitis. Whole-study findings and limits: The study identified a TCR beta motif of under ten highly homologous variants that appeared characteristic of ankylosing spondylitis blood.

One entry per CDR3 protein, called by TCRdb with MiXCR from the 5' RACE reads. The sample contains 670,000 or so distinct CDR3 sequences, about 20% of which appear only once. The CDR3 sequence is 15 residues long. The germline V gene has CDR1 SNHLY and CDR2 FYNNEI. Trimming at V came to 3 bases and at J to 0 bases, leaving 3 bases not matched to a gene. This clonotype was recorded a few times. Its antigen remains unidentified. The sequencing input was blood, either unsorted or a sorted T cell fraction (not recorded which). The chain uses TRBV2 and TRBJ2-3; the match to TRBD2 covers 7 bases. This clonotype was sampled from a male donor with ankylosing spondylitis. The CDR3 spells CASSELAASTDTQYF. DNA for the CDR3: TGTGCCAGCAGTGAGCTAGCGGCTAGCACAGATACGCAGTATTTT. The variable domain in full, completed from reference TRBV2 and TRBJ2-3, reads EPEVTQTPSHQVTQMGQEVILRCVPISNHLYFYWYRQILGQKVEFLVSFYNNEISEKSEIFDDQFSVERPDGSNFTLKIRSTKLEDSAMYFCASSELAASTDTQYFGPGTRLTVL.